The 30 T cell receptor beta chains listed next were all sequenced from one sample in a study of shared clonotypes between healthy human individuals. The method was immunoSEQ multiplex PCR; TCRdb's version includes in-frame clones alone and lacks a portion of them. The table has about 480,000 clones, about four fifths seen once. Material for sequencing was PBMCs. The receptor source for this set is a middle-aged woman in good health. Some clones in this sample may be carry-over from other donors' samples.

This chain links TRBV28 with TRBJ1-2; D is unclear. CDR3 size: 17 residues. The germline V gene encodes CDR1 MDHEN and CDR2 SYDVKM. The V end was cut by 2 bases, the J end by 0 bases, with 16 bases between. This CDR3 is CASSLGPLKKANYGYTF. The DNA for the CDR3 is TGTGCCAGCAGTTTAGGCCCACTCAAAAAAGCTAACTATGGCTACACCTTC.

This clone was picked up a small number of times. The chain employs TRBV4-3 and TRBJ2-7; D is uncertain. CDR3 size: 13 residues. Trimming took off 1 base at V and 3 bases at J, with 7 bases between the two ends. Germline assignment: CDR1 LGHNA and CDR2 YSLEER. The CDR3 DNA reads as TGCGCCAGCAGCCAAGCCTTTGGCTACGAGCAGTACTTC. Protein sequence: CASSQAFGYEQYF.

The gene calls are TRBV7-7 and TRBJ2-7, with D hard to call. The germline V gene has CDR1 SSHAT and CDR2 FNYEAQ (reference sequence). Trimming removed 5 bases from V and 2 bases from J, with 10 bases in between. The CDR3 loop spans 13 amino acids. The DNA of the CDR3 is TGTGCCAGCAGCAGATCAGGCCCCTACGAGCAGTACTTC. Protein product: CASSRSGPYEQYF.

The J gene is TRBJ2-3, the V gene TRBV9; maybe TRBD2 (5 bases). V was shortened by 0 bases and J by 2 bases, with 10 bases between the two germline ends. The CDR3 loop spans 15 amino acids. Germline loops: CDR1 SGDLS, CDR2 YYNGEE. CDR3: CASSVAEGSTDTQYF. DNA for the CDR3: TGTGCCAGCAGCGTAGCTGAGGGATCCACAGATACGCAGTATTTT.

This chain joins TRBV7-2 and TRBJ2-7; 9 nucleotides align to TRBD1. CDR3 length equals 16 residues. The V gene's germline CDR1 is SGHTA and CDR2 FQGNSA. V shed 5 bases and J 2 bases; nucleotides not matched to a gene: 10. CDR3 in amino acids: CASSPPSGTGPYEQYF. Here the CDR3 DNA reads TGTGCCAGCAGCCCCCCCTCCGGGACAGGGCCCTACGAGCAGTACTTC.

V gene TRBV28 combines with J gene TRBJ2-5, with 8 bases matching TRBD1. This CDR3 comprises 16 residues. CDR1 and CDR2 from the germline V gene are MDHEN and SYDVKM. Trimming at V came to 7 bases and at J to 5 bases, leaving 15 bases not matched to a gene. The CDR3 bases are TGTGCCAGCACCTCACAGGGGGTGGGAGATCGCGAGACCCAGTACTTC. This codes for CASTSQGVGDRETQYF.

CDR3 sequence (DNA): TGTGCCAGCAGCCCAGGGGTAGCGGCTTGGTATGAGCAGTTCTTC. Protein: CASSPGVAAWYEQFF. The rearrangement uses TRBV5-6 and TRBJ2-1; D tentatively fits TRBD1 or TRBD2 (6 bases each). Germline V gene data show CDR1 as SGHDT and CDR2 as YYEEEE. V shed 4 bases and J shed 8 bases, with 19 bases lying between them. The CDR3 is 15 amino acids.

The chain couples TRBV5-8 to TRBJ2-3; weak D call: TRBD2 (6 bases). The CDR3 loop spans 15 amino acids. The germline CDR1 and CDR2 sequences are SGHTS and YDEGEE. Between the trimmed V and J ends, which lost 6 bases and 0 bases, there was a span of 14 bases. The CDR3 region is CASTPGDRSTDTQYF. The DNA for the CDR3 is TGTGCCAGCACCCCGGGGGACCGGAGCACAGATACGCAGTATTTT.

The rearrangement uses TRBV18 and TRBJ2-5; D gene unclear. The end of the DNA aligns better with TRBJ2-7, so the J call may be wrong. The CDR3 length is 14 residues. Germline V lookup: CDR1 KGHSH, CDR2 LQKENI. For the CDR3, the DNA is TGTGCCAGCTCACAGGATATGGTGTCCTACGAGCAGTACTTC. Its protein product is CASSQDMVSYEQYF.

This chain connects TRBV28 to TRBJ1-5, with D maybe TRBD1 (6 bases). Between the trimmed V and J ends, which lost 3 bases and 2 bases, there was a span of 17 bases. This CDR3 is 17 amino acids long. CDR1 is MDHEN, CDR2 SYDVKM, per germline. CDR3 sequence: CASSFYGRGGGNQPQHF. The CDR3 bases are TGTGCCAGCAGTTTCTACGGGAGAGGGGGGGGCAATCAGCCCCAGCATTTT.

CDR3 loop: CASSQSIRGAGNIQYF. CDR3 in DNA: TGTGCCAGCAGCCAGTCGATCAGGGGTGCGGGAAACATTCAGTACTTC. The rearrangement joins TRBV5-6 to TRBJ2-4; weak D call: TRBD1 (6 bases). V lost 4 bases and J 6 bases, leaving 20 bases between the germline ends. The CDR3 loop spans 16 amino acids. CDR1 is SGHDT, CDR2 YYEEEE, per germline.

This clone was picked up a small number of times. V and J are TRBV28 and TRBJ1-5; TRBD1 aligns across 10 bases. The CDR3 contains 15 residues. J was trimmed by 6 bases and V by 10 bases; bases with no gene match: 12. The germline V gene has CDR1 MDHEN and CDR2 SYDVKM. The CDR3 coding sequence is TGTGCCACCACCAGGGACAGGGGCGGAGGTCAGCCCCAGCATTTT. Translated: CATTRDRGGGQPQHF.

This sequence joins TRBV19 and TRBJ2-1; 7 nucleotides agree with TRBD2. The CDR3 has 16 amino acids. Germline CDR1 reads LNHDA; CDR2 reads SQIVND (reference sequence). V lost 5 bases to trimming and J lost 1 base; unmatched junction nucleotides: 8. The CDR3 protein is CASSALAGESYNEQFF. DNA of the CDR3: TGTGCCAGTAGTGCCCTTGCGGGAGAATCCTACAATGAGCAGTTCTTC.

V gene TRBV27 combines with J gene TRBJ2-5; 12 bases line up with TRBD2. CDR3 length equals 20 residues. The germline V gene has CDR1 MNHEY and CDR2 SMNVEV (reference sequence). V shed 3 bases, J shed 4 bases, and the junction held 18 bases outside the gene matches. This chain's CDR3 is CASSFSRGVRLAGVSETQYF. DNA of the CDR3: TGTGCCAGCAGTTTTTCTAGGGGCGTGAGACTAGCGGGAGTATCAGAGACCCAGTACTTC.

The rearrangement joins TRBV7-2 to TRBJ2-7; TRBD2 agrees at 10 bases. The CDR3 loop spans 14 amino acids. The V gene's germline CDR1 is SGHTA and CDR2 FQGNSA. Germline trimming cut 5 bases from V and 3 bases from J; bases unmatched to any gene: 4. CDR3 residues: CASSPRLAGYEQYF. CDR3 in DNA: TGTGCCAGCAGCCCCCGACTAGCGGGCTACGAGCAGTACTTC.

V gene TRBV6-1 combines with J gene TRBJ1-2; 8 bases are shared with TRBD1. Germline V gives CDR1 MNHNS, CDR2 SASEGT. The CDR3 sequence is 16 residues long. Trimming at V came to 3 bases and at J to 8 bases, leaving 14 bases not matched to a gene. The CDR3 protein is CASSETGVGQREGYTF. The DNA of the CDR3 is TGTGCCAGCAGTGAGACAGGGGTTGGGCAGAGGGAAGGCTACACCTTC.

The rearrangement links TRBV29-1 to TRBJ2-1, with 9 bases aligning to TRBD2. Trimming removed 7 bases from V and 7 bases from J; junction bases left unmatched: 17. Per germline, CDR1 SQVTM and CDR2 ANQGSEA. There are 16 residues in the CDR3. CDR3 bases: TGCAGCGGGATCGTAGCGGGAGCGTGGAAGGATAATGAGCAGTTCTTC. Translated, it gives CSGIVAGAWKDNEQFF.

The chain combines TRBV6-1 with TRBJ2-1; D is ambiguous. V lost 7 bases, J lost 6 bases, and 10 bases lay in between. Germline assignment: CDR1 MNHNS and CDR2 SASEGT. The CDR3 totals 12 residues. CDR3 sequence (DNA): TGTGCCAGCACTCTTGACTTCAATGAGCAGTTCTTC. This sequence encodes CASTLDFNEQFF.

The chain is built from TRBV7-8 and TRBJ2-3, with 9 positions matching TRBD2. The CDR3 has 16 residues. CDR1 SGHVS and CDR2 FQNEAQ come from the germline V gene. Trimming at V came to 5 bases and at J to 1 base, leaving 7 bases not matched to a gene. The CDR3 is CASSPLQREGTDTQYF. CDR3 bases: TGTGCCAGCAGCCCTCTCCAGCGGGAGGGCACAGATACGCAGTATTTT.

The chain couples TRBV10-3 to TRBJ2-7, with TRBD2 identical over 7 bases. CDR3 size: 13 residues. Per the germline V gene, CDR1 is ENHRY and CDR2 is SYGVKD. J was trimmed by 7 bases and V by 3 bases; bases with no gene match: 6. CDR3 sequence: CAISDLAGHEQYF. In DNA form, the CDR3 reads TGTGCCATCAGTGATTTAGCGGGTCATGAGCAGTACTTC.

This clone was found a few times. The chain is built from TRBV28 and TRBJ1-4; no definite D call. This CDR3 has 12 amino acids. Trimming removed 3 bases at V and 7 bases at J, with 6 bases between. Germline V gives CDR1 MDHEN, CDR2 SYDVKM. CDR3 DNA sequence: TGTGCCAGCAGTTTGTACGGTGAAAAACTGTTTTTT. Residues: CASSLYGEKLFF.

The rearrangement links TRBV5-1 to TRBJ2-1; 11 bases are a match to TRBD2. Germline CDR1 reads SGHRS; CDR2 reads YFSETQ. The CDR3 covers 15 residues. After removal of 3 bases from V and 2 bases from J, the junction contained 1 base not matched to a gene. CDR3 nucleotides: TGCGCCAGCAGCTGGGGACTAGCGGCCTACAATGAGCAGTTCTTC. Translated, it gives CASSWGLAAYNEQFF.

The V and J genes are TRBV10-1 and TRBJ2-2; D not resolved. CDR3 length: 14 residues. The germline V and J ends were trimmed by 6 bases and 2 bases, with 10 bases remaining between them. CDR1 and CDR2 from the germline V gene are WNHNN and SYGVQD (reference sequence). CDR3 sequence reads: CASRAGPNTGELFF. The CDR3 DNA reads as TGCGCCAGCAGAGCCGGGCCCAACACCGGGGAGCTGTTTTTT.

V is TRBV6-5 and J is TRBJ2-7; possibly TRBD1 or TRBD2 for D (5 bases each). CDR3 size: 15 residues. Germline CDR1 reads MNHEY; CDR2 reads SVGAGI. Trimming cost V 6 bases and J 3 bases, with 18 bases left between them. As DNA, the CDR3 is TGTGCCAGCAGACAGGACCGGGACGGCCACTACGAGCAGTACTTC. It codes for CASRQDRDGHYEQYF.

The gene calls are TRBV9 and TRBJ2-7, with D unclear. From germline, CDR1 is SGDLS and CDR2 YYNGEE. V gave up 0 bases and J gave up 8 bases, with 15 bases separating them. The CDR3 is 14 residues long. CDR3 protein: CASSVEDPASQQYF. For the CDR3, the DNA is TGTGCCAGCAGCGTAGAAGATCCAGCCTCCCAGCAGTACTTC. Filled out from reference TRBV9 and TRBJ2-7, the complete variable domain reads DSGVTQTPKHLITATGQRVTLRCSPRSGDLSVYWYQQSLDQGLQFLIQYYNGEERAKGNILERFSAQQFPDLHSELNLSSLELGDSALYFCASSVEDPASQQYFGPGTRLTVT.

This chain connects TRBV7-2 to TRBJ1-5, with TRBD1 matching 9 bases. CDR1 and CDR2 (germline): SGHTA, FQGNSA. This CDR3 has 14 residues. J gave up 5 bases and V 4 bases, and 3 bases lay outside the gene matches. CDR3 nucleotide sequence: TGTGCCAGCAGCTCGGACAGGGGTGATCAGCCCCAGCATTTT. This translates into CASSSDRGDQPQHF. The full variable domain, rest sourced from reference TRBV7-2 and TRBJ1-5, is GAGVSQSPSNKVTEKGKDVELRCDPISGHTALYWYRQSLGQGLEFLIYFQGNSAPDKSGLPSDRFSAERTGGSVSTLTIQRTQQEDSAVYLCASSSDRGDQPQHFGDGTRLSIL.

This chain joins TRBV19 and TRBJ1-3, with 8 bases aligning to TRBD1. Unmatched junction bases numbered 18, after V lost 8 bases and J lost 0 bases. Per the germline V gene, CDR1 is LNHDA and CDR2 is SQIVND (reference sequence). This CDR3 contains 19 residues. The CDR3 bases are TGTGCCAGTCAGAAACTCAGGGGGCGCGGGTCGAGCTCTGGAAACACCATATATTTT. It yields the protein CASQKLRGRGSSSGNTIYF. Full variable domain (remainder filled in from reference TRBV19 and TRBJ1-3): DGGITQSPKYLFRKEGQNVTLSCEQNLNHDAMYWYRQDPGQGLRLIYYSQIVNDFQKGDIAEGYSVSREKKESFPLTVTSAQKNPTAFYLCASQKLRGRGSSSGNTIYFGEGSWLTVV.

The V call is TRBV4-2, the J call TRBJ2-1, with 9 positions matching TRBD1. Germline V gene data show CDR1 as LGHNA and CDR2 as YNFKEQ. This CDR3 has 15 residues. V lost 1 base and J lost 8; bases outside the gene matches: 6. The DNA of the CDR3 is TGTGCCAGCAGCCAAGGGGGACAGGGCGACCATGAGCAGTTCTTC. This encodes CASSQGGQGDHEQFF.

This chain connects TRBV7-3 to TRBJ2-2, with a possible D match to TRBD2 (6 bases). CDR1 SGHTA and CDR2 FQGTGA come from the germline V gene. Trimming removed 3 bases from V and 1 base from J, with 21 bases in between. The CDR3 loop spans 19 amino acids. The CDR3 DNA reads TGTGCCAGCAGCTTTAGGATTCGGGAGCGAGCTGTGAACACCGGGGAGCTGTTTTTT. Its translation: CASSFRIRERAVNTGELFF. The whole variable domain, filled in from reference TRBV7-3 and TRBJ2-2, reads GAGVSQTPSNKVTEKGKYVELRCDPISGHTALYWYRQSLGQGPEFLIYFQGTGAADDSGLPNDRFFAVRPEGSVSTLKIQRTERGDSAVYLCASSFRIRERAVNTGELFFGEGSRLTVL.

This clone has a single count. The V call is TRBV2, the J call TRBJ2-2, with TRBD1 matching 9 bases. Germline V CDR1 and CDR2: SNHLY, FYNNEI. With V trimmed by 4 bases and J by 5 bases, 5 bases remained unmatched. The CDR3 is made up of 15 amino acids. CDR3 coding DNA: TGTGCCAGCAGTGGGGGACAGGGTGCAACCGGGGAGCTGTTTTTT. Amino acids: CASSGGQGATGELFF.